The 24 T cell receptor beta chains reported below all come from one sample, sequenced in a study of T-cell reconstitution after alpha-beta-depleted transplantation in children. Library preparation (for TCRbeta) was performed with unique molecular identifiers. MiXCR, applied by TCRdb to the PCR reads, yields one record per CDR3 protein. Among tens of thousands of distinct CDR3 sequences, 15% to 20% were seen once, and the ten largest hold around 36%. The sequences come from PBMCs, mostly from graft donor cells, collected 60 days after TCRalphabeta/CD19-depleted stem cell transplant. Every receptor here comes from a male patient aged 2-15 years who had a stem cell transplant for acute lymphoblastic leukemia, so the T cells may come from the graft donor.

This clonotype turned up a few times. The CDR3 DNA reads TGCAGTGCTACCATCGACAGGATTTATGGCTACACCTTC. This gives the protein CSATIDRIYGYTF. The chain combines TRBV20-1 with TRBJ1-2; weak D call: TRBD1 (6 bases). CDR1 and CDR2 (germline): DFQATT, SNEGSKA (reference sequence). Trimming took 4 bases from V and 5 from J, leaving 14 bases between them. The CDR3 is 13 residues long.

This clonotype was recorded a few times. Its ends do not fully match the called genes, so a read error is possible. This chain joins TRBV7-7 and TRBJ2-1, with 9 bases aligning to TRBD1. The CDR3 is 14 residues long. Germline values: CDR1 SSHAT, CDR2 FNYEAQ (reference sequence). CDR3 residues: CASSLRDRVDEQFF. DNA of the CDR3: TGTGCTAGCAGCCTCCGGGACAGGGTAGATGAGCAGTTCTTC.

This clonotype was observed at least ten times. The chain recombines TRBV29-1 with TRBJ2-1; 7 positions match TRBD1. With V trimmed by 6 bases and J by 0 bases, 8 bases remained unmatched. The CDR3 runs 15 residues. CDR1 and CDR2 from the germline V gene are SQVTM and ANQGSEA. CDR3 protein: CSVQTGPSSYNEQFF. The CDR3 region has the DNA TGCAGCGTGCAGACAGGGCCGAGCTCCTACAATGAGCAGTTCTTC.

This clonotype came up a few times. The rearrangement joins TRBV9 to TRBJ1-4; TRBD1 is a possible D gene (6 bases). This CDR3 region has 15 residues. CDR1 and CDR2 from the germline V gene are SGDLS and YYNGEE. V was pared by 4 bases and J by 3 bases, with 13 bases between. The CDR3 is CASSLAGASNEKLFF. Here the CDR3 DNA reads TGTGCCAGCAGCCTAGCGGGGGCTTCTAATGAAAAACTGTTTTTT.

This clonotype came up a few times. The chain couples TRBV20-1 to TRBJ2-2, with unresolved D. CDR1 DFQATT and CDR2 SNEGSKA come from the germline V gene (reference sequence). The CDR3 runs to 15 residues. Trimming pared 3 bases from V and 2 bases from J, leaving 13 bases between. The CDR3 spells CSAREARINTGELFF. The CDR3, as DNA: TGCAGTGCTAGGGAAGCTAGAATTAACACCGGGGAGCTGTTTTTT.

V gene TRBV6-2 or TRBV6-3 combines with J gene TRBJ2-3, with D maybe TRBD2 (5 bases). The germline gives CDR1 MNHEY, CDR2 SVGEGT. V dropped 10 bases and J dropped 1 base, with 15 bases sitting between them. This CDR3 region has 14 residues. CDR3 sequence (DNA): TGTGCCATCACTAGAGGGCCGGGCACAGATACGCAGTATTTT. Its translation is CAITRGPGTDTQYF.

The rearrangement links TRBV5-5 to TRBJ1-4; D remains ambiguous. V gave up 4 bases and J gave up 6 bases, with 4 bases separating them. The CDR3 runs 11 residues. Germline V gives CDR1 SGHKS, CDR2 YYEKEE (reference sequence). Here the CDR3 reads CASSAYEKLFF. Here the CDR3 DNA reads TGTGCCAGCAGCGCATATGAAAAACTGTTTTTT.

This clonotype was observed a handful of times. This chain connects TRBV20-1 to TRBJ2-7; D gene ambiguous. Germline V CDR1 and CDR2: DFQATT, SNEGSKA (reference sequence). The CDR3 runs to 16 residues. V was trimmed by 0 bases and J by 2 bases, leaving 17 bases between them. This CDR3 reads CSARDPVRPLPYEQYF. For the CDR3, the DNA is TGCAGTGCTAGAGATCCCGTCCGCCCATTACCCTACGAGCAGTACTTC.

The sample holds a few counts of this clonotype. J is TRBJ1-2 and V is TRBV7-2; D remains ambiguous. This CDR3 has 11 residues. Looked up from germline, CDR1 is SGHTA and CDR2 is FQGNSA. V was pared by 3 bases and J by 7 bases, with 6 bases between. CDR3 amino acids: CASSFVAGYTF. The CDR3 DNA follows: TGTGCCAGCAGCTTTGTTGCTGGCTACACCTTC.

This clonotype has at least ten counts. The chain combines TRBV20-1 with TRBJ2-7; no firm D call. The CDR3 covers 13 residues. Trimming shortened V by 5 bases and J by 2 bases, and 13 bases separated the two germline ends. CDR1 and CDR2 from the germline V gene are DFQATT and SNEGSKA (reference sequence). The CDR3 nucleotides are TGCAGTGCTTCGCTAGTTTTTCCCTACGAGCAGTACTTC. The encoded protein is CSASLVFPYEQYF.

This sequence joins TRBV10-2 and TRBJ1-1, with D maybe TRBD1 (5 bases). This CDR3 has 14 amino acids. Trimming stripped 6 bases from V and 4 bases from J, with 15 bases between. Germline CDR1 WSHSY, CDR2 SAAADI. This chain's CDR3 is CASRTGTKGTEAFF. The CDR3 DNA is TGCGCCAGCAGGACCGGGACCAAGGGCACTGAAGCTTTCTTT.

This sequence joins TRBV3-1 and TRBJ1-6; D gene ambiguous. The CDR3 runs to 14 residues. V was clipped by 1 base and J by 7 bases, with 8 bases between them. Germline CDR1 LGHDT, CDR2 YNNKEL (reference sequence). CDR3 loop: CASSQGASNSPLHF. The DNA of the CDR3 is TGTGCCAGCAGCCAAGGGGCCTCCAATTCACCCCTCCACTTT.

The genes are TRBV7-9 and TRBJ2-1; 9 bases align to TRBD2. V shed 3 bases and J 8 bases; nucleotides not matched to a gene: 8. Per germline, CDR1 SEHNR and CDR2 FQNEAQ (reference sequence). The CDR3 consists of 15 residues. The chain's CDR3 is CASSFLAGAYDEQFF. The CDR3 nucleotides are TGTGCCAGCAGCTTCTTAGCGGGAGCTTACGATGAGCAGTTCTTC.

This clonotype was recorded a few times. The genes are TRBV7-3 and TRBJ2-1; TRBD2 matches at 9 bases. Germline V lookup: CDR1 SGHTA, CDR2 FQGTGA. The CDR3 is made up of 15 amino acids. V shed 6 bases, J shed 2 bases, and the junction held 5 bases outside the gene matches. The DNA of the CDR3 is TGTGCCAGCAGGCCAGCGGGGGGCGCCTACAATGAGCAGTTCTTC. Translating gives CASRPAGGAYNEQFF.

The DNA for the CDR3 is TGTGCCAGCAGCCCCCTTCGGTTGGGGGCTGTCGGAGTTCCCCCTGGGGCCAACGTCCTGACTTTC. This gives the protein CASSPLRLGAVGVPPGANVLTF. The chain has TRBV5-6 and TRBJ2-6; maybe TRBD1 (6 bases). Between the trimmed V and J ends, which lost 4 bases and 2 bases, there was a span of 31 bases. Germline CDR1 SGHDT, CDR2 YYEEEE. This CDR3 is 22 amino acids long.

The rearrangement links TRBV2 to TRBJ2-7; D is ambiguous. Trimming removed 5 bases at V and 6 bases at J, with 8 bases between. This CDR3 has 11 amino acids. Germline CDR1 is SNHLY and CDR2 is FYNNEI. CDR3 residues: CASSRLAEQYF. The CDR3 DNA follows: TGTGCCAGCAGTAGGTTGGCCGAGCAGTACTTC.

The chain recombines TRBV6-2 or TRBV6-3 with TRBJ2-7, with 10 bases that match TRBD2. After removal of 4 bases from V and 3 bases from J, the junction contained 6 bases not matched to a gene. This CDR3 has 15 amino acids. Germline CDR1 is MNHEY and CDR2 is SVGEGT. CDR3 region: CASSFGLAGVYEQYV. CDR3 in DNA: TGTGCCAGCAGTTTCGGGCTAGCGGGGGTCTACGAGCAGTACGTC.

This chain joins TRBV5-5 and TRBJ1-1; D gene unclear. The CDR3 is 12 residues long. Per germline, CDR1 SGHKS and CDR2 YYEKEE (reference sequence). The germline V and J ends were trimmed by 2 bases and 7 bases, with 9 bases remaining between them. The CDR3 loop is CASSFPLFEAFF. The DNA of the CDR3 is TGTGCCAGCAGCTTCCCCCTGTTTGAAGCTTTCTTT. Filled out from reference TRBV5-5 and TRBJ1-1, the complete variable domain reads DAGVTQSPTHLIKTRGQQVTLRCSPISGHKSVSWYQQVLGQGPQFIFQYYEKEERGRGNFPDRFSARQFPNYSSELNVNALLLGDSALYLCASSFPLFEAFFGQGTRLTVV.

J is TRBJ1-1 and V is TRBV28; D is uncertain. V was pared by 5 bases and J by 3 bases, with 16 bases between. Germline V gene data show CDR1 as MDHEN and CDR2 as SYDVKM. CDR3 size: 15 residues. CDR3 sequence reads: CASSTGKIGDTEAFF. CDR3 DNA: TGTGCCAGCAGTACCGGAAAGATAGGTGACACTGAAGCTTTCTTT. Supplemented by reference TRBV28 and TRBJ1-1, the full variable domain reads DVKVTQSSRYLVKRTGEKVFLECVQDMDHENMFWYRQDPGLGLRLIYFSYDVKMKEKGDIPEGYSVSREKKERFSLILESASTNQTSMYLCASSTGKIGDTEAFFGQGTRLTVV.

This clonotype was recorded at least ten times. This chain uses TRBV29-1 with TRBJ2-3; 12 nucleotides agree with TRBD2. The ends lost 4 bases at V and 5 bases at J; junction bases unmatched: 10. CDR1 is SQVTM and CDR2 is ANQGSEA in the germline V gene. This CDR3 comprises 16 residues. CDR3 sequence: CSVALQTSGRKDTQYF. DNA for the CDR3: TGCAGCGTTGCCCTCCAGACTAGCGGGAGAAAAGATACGCAGTATTTT.

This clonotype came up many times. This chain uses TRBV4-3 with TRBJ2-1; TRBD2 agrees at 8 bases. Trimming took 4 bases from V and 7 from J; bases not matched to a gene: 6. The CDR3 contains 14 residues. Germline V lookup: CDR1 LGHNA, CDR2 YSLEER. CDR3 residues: CASSLGRASNEQFF. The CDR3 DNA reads TGCGCCAGCAGCCTCGGGAGGGCCAGTAATGAGCAGTTCTTC.

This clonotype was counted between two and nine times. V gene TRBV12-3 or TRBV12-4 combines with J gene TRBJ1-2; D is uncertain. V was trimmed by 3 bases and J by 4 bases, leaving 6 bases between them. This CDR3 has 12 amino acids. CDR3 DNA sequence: TGTGCCAGCAGTTTTGCAGTCTATGGCTACACCTTC. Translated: CASSFAVYGYTF.

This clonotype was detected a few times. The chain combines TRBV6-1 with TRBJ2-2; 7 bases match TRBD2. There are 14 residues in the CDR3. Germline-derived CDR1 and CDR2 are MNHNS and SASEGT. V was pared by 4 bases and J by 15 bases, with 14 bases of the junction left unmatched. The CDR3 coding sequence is TGTGCCAGCAGTGGTGAGGGAGGGCCTAGTTTGGTGTTTTTT. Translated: CASSGEGGPSLVFF.

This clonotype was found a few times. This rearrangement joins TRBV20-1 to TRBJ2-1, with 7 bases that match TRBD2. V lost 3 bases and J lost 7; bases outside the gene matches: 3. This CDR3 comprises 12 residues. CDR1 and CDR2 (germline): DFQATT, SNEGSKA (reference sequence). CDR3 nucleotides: TGCAGTGCTAGCGGGAGGATAAATGAGCAGTTCTTC. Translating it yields CSASGRINEQFF.